What follows describes a single T cell receptor beta chain. The antigen is not known. These data belong to a study of shared clonotypes between healthy human individuals. General study results and limits: Between a few donors, naive CD4 clonotypes were shared at a level of approximately 5%.

Germline V gene lookup returns CDR1 LNHDA and CDR2 SQIVND (reference sequence). CDR3 length equals 14 residues. Trimming took off 0 bases at V and 4 bases at J, with 10 bases between the two ends. Using around 180 ng DNA, approximately 27,000 T cell genomes, the sorted-subset replicate PCRs were run. Original processing notes: There were no quality scores in the junction-only immunoSEQ sequences, so filtering differed. Data came from immunoSEQ multiplex PCR; TCRdb stores just in-frame clones and leaves some out. From that table come the V and J calls and clone size; the DNA was used to work out D and trimming. The sample has approximately 1,000,000 clones, around 78% seen once.

J is TRBJ2-7 and V is TRBV19; a weak D match, TRBD2 (5 bases). The sequence was obtained from a man aged 18 to 29 in good health. Some clones in this sample may be carry-over from other donors' samples. Sequencing was carried out using memory CD4+ T cells from PBMCs. Subset here: CD45RA-negative fraction. The CDR3 here is CASSIDGIRYEQYF. The CDR3 DNA reads as TGTGCCAGTAGTATAGACGGGATCCGTTACGAGCAGTACTTC.